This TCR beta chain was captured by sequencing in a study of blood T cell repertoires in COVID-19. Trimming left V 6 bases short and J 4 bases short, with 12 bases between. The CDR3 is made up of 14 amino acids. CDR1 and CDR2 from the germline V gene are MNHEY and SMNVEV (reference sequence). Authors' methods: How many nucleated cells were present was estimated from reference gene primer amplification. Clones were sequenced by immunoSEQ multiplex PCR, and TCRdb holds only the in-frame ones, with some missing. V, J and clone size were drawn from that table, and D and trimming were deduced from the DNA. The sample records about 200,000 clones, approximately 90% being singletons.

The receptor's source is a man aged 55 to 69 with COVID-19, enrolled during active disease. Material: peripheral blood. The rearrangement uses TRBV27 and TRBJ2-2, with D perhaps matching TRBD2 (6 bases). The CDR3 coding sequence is TGTGCCAGCAGGAACTTGGGGGGCACCGGGGAGCTGTTTTTT. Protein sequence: CASRNLGGTGELFF.